This T cell receptor beta chain appears in the sequencing data of a study of CD8 T cells in ankylosing spondylitis. TCRdb itself ran the 5' RACE reads through MiXCR, one entry per CDR3 protein. Of around 490,000 distinct CDR3 sequences in the sample, 5.3% were seen once. This CDR3 comprises 13 residues. Trimming at V came to 8 bases and at J to 6 bases, leaving 10 bases not matched to a gene. CDR1 and CDR2 from the germline V gene are SQVTM and ANQGSEA. In this sample, this clonotype turned up many times. The antigen is not known. Whole-study findings and limits: Enrichment of disease-linked clones was reportedly significant in matched ankylosing spondylitis synovial fluid. Disease-linked clones were found to be CD8+ and relatively rare in peripheral blood. Ankylosing spondylitis blood appeared to carry a characteristic TCR beta motif of several highly homologous variants.

The clonotype was recovered from a male donor with ankylosing spondylitis. The sample comprised blood, either unsorted or a sorted T cell fraction (not recorded which). The chain has TRBV29-1 and TRBJ2-3; 8 nucleotides agree with TRBD1. The CDR3 spells CSWRQGHRDTQYF. The CDR3 DNA is TGCAGCTGGAGACAGGGGCACAGGGATACGCAGTATTTT.